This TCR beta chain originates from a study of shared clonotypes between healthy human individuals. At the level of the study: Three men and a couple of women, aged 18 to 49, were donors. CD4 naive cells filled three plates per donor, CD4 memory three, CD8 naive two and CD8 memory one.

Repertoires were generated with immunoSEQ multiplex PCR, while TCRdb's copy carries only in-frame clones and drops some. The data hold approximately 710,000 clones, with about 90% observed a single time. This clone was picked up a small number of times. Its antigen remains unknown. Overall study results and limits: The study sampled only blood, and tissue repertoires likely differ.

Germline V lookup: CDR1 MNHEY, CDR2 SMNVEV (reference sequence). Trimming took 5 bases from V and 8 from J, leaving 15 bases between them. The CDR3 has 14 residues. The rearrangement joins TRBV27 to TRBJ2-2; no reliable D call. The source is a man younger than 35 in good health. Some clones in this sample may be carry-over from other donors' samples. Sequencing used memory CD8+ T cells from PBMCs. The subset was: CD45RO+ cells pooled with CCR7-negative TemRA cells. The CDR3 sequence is CASSPNLSPGELFF. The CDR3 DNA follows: TGTGCCAGCAGTCCCAATCTGTCCCCTGGGGAGCTGTTTTTT.